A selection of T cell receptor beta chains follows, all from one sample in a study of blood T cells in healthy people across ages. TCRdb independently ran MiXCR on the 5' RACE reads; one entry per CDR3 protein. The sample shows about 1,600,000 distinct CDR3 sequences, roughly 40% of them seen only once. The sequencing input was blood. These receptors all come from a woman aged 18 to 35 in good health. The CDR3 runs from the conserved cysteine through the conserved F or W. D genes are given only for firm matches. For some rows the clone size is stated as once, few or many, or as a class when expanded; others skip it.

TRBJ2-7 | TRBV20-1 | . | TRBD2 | CSAREGGAPYEQYF | TGCAGTGCTAGAGAGGGAGGGGCCCCTTACGAGCAGTACTTC
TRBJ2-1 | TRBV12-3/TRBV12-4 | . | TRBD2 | CASSPRLAGANNEQFF | TGTGCCAGCAGCCCCCGACTAGCGGGAGCCAACAATGAGCAGTTCTTC
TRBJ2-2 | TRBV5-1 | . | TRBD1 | CASSAGTGLGPGGELFF | TGCGCCAGCAGCGCTGGGACAGGGCTCGGTCCTGGCGGGGAGCTGTTTTTT
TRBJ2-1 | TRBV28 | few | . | CASSSPGSSYNEQFF | TGTGCCAGCAGTTCCCCGGGAAGCTCCTACAATGAGCAGTTCTTC
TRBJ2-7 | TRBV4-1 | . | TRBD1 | CASSQGRTGTGVAYEQYF | TGCGCCAGCAGCCAAGGTCGAACCGGGACAGGGGTTGCCTACGAGCAGTACTTC
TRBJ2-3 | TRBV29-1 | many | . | CSGKGTSTDTQYF | TGCAGCGGCAAGGGGACGTCGACAGATACGCAGTATTTT
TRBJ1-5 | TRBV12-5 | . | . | CASGWIRGRDQPQHF | TGTGCTAGTGGTTGGATTAGGGGCCGGGATCAGCCCCAGCATTTT
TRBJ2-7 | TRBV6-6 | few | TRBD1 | CASKRQGAFYEQYF | TGTGCCAGCAAGAGACAGGGGGCGTTCTACGAGCAGTACTTC
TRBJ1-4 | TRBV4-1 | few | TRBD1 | CASSRTGINEKLFF | TGCGCCAGCAGCCGGACAGGGATTAATGAAAAACTGTTTTTT
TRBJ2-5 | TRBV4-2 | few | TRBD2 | CASRQIAGGPHQETQYF | TGTGCCAGCCGTCAAATAGCGGGAGGCCCTCATCAAGAGACCCAGTACTTC
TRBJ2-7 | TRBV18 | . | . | CASSSGGTEQYF | TGTGCCAGCTCAAGTGGCGGGACCGAGCAGTACTTC